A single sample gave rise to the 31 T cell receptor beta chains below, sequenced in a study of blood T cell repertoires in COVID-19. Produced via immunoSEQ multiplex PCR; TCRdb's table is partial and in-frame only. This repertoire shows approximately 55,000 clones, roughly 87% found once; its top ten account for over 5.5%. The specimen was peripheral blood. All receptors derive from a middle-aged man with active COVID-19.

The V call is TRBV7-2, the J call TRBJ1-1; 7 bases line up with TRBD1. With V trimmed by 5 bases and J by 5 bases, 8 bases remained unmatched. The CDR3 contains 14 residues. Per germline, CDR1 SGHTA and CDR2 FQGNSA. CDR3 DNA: TGTGCCAGCAGCCTAGACAGGGTTCGGACTGAAGCTTTCTTT. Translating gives CASSLDRVRTEAFF.

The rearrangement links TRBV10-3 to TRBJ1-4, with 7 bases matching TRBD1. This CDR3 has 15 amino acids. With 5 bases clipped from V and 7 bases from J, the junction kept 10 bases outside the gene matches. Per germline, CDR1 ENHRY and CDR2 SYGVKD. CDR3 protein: CAISPSTGEGEKLFF. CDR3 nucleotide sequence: TGTGCCATCAGTCCTTCAACAGGGGAAGGTGAAAAACTGTTTTTT.

The CDR3 here is CASSQTYRDSPLHF. CDR3 DNA sequence: TGTGCCAGCAGCCAGACGTACAGGGATTCACCCCTCCACTTT. The chain couples TRBV3-1 (or the pseudogene TRBV3-2) to TRBJ1-6, with D possibly being TRBD1 (6 bases). Deletions cut 3 bases from V and 8 bases from J, with 11 bases between. The CDR3 length is 14 residues. Germline V gene sequence: CDR1 LGHDT, CDR2 YNNKEL (reference sequence).

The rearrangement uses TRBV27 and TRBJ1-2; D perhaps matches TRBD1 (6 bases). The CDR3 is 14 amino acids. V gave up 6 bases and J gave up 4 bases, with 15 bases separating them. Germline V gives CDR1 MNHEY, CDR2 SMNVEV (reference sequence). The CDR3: CASRLQGGSYGYTF. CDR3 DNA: TGTGCCAGCAGACTCCAAGGGGGTAGCTATGGCTACACCTTC.

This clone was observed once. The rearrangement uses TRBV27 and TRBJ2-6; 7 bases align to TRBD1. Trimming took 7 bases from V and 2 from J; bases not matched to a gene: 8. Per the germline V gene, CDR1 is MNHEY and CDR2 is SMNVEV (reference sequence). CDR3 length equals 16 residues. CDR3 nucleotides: TGTGCCAGCACCCGACAGGGAGTAACTGGGGCCAACGTCCTGACTTTC. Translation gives CASTRQGVTGANVLTF.

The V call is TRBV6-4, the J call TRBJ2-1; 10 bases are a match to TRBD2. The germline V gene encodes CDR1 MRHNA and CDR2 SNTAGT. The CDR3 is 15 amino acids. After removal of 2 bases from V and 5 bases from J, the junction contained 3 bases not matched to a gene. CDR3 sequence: CASSDQGLANNEQFF. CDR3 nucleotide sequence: TGTGCCAGCAGTGACCAGGGACTAGCGAACAATGAGCAGTTCTTC.

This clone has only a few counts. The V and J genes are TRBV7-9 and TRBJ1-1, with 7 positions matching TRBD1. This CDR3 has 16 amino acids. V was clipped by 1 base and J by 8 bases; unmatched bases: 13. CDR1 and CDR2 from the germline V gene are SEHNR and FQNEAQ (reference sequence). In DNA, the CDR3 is TGTGCCAGCAGCTTAGGCTTGACAGGGCTTAAATCGGAAGCTTTCTTT. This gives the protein CASSLGLTGLKSEAFF.

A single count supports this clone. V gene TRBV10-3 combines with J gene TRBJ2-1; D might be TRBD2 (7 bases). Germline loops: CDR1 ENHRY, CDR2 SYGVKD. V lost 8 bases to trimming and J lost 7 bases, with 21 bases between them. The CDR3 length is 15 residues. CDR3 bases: TGTGCCATCGAAAGGGGGGAGGGCCTAGTTAATGAGCAGTTCTTC. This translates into CAIERGEGLVNEQFF.

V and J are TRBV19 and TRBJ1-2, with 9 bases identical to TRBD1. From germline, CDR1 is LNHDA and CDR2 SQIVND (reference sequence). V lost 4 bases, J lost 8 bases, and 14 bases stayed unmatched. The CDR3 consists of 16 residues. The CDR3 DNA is TGTGCCAGTAGTACGAGCGACAGGGGGGGAGTCTACGGCTACACCTTC. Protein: CASSTSDRGGVYGYTF.

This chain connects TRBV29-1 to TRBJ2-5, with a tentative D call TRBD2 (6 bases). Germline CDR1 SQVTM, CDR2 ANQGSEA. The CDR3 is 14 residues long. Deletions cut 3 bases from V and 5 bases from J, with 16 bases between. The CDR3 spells CSVDLGGVGETQYF. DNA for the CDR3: TGCAGCGTTGACCTGGGGGGAGTAGGCGAGACCCAGTACTTC.

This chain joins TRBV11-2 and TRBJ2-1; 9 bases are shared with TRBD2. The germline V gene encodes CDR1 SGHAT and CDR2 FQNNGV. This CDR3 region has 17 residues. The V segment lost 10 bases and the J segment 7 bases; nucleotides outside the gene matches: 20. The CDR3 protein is CATGPRPGLAHQNEQFF. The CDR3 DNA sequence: TGTGCCACCGGTCCCCGTCCGGGACTAGCTCATCAGAATGAGCAGTTCTTC.

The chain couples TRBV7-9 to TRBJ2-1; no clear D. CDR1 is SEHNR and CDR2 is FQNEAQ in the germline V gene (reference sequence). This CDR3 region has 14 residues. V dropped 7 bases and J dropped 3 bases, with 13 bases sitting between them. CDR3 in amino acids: CASTPGEVYNEQFF. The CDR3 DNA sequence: TGTGCCAGCACCCCCGGCGAGGTCTACAATGAGCAGTTCTTC.

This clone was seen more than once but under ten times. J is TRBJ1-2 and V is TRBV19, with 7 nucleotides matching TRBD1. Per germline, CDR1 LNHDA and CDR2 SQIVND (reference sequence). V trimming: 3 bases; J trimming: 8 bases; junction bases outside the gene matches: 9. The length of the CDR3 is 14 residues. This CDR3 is CASSIRTGLGGYTF. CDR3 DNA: TGTGCCAGTAGTATCCGGACAGGCTTGGGGGGCTACACCTTC.

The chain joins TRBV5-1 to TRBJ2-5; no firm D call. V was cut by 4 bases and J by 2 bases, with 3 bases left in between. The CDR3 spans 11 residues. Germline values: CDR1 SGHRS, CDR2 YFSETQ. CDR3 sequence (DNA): TGCGCCAGCAGCCTTCAAGAGACCCAGTACTTC. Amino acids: CASSLQETQYF.

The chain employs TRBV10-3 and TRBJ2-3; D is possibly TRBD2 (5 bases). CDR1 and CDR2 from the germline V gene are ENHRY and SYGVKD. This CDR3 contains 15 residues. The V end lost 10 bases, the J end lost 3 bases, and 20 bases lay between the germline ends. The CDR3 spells CATEVERPGTDTQYF. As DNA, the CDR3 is TGTGCCACCGAGGTCGAGCGGCCAGGAACAGATACGCAGTATTTT.

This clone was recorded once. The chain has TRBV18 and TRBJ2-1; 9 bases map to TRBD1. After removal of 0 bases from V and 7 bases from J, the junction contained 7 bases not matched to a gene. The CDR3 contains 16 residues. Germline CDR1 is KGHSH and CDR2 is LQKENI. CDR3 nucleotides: TGTGCCAGCTCACCACCAGGACAGGGGATCCGGAATGAGCAGTTCTTC. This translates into CASSPPGQGIRNEQFF.

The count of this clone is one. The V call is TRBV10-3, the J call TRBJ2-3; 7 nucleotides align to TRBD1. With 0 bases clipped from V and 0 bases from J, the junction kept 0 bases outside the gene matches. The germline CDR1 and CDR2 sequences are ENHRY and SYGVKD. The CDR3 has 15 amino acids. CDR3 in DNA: TGTGCCATCAGTGAGTCGACAGGGAGCACAGATACGCAGTATTTT. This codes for CAISESTGSTDTQYF.

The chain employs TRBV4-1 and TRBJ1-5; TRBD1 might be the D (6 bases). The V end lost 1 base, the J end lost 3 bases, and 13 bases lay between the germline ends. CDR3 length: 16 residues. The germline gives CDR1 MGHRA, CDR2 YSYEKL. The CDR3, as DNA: TGCGCCAGCAGCCAAGGGGGGCACCTGGCCAATCAGCCCCAGCATTTT. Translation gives CASSQGGHLANQPQHF.

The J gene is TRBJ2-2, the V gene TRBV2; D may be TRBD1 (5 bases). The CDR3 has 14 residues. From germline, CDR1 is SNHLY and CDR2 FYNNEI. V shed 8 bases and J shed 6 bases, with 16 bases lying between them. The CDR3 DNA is TGTGCCAGCTGGGGCAGAAACAACTCCGGGGAGCTGTTTTTT. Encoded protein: CASWGRNNSGELFF.

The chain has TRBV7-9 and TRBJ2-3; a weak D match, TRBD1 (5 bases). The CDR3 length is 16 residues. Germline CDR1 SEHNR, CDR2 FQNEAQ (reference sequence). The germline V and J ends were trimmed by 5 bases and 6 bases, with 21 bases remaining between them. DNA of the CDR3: TGTGCCAGCAGCCCAGCTAGAAGGGGCCGGTGGGATACGCAGTATTTT. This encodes CASSPARRGRWDTQYF.

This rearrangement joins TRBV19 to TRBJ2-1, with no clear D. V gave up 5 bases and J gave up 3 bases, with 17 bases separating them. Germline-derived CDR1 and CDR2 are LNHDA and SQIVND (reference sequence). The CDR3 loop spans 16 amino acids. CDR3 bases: TGTGCCAGTAGTCCGATTTCCGTAGCACTCTACAATGAGCAGTTCTTC. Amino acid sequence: CASSPISVALYNEQFF.

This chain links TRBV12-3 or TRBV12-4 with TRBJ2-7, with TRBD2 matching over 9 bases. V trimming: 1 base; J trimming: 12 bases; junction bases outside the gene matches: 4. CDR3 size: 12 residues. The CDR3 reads CASSLGGGAPYF. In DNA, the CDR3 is TGTGCCAGCAGTTTAGGCGGGGGGGCCCCGTACTTC.

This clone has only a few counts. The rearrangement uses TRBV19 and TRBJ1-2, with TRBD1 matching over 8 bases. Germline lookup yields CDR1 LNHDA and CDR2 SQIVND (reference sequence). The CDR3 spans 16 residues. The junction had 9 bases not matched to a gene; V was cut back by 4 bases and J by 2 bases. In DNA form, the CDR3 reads TGTGCCAGTAGTACCGCAGGACAGGGCCCCAACTATGGCTACACCTTC. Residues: CASSTAGQGPNYGYTF.

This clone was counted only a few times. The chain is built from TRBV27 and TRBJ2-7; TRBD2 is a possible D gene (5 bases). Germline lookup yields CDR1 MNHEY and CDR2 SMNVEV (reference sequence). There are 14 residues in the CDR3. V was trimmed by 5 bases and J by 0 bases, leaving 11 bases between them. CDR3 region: CASSRGINSYEQYF. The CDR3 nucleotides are TGTGCCAGCAGTCGGGGTATTAACTCCTACGAGCAGTACTTC.

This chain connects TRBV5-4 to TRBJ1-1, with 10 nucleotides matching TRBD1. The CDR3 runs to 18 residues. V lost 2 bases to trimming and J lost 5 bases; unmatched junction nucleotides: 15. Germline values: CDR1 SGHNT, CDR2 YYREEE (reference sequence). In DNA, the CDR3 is TGTGCCAGCAGCTTATTCTGGGGGGACAGGGGTCGCGGTACTGAAGCTTTCTTT. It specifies CASSLFWGDRGRGTEAFF.

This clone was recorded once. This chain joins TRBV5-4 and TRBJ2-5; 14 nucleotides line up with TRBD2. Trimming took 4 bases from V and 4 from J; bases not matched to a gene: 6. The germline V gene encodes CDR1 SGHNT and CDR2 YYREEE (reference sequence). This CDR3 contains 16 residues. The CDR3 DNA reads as TGTGCCAGCAGCACCGGGACTAGCGGGAGCGGAGAGACCCAGTACTTC. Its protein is CASSTGTSGSGETQYF.

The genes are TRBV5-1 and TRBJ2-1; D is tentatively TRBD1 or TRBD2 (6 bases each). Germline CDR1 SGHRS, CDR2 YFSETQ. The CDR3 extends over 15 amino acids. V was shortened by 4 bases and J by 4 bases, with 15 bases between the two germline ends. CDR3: CASSMGGSSYNEQFF. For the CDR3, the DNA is TGCGCCAGCAGCATGGGGGGCTCCAGTTACAATGAGCAGTTCTTC.

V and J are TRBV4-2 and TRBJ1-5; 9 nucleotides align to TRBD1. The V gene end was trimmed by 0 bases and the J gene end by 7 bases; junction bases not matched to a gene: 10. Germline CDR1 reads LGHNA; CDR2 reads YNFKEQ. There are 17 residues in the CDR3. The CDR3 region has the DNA TGTGCCAGCAGCCAAGATCAGACCGGACAGGGGCGCCAGCCCCAGCATTTT. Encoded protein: CASSQDQTGQGRQPQHF.

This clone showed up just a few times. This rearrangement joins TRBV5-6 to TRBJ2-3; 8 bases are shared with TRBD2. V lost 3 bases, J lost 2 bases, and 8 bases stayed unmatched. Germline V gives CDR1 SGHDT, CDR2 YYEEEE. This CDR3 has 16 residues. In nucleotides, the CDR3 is TGTGCCAGCAGCTGGGACCTAGCGGGTCACACAGATACGCAGTATTTT. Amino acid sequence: CASSWDLAGHTDTQYF.

The DNA for the CDR3 is TGTGCCAGCAGTCCCAGGGTGACAGGGATCGAGCAGTACTTC. Translating gives CASSPRVTGIEQYF. The V call is TRBV28, the J call TRBJ2-7; 7 positions match TRBD1. Losses at the gene ends were 5 bases for V and 6 bases for J; bases not matched to a gene: 10. The CDR3 extends over 14 amino acids. Germline CDR1 and CDR2: MDHEN and SYDVKM.

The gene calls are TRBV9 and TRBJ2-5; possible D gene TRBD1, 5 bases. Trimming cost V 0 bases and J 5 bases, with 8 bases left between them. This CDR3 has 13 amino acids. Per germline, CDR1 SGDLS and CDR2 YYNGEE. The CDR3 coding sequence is TGTGCCAGCAGCGTAGGGGGCTATGAGACCCAGTACTTC. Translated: CASSVGGYETQYF.